This T cell receptor beta chain came from a study of blood T cell repertoires in COVID-19. Whole-study context: Sources were T cells, B-cell-depleted T cells, or PBMCs; the material itself was cDNA or gDNA.

TCRdb's copy holds only in-frame clones and misses some; the assay was immunoSEQ multiplex PCR. The sample lists over 100,000 clones, under 90% occurring once. This clone has a single count. The receptor was isolated from a woman between 65 and 79 years old with acute or convalescent COVID-19. Sequences were obtained from peripheral blood.

CDR3 sequence: CATSRDGQGDGYTF. As DNA, the CDR3 is TGTGCCACCAGCAGAGATGGACAGGGGGATGGCTACACCTTC. V gene TRBV15 combines with J gene TRBJ1-2; 10 positions agree with TRBD1. This CDR3 contains 14 residues. J lost 6 bases, V lost 0 bases, and 1 base had no gene match. Germline CDR1 is LNHNV and CDR2 is YYDKDF (reference sequence).